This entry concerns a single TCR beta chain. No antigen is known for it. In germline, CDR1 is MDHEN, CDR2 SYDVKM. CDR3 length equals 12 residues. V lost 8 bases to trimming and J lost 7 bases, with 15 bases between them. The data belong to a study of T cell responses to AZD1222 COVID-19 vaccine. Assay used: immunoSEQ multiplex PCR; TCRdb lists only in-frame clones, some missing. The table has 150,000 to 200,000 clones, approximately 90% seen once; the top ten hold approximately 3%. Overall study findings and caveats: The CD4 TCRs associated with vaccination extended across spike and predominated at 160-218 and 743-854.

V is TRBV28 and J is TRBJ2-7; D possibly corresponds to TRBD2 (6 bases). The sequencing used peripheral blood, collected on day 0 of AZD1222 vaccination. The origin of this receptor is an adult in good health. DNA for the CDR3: TGTGCCAGCCCGGGCCGGGGAGGAGAGCAGTACTTC. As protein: CASPGRGGEQYF.